A selection of T cell receptor beta chains follows, all from one sample in a study of OX40 agonist ivuxolimab in advanced cancers. Some clones are missing from TCRdb's copy, which holds only in-frame ones; the method was immunoSEQ multiplex PCR. The table lists under 70,000 clones, about nine tenths of them singletons, with about 8.2% in the top ten. This specimen consisted of CD4+ or CD8+ T cells sorted from blood, obtained in a trial of the OX40 agonist ivuxolimab. Source of these receptors: an adult with an advanced solid tumor such as melanoma, head and neck, liver or kidney cancer. Each CDR3 is given with its conserved first and last residue. D genes are given only for firm matches. A clone size is listed for some rows: how often the clone was seen (once, few, many), or a class if it is expanded.

CDR3 protein	CDR3 DNA	D gene	V gene	J gene	CDR3 length	clone size
CASSVGSIYEQYF	TGTGCCAGCAGTGTAGGGAGCATCTACGAGCAGTACTTC	.	TRBV28	TRBJ2-7	13	.
CASSSTGGFEPQHF	TGCGCCAGCAGCTCTACAGGGGGTTTTGAGCCCCAGCATTTT	TRBD1	TRBV5-1	TRBJ1-5	14	.
CASSDREITEAFF	TGCGCCAGCAGTGACCGGGAGATAACTGAAGCTTTCTTT	.	TRBV10-2	TRBJ1-1	13	.
CASSDWTGRGEQPQHF	TGTGCCAGCAGTGACTGGACAGGGAGGGGAGAGCAGCCCCAGCATTTT	TRBD1	TRBV6-8	TRBJ1-5	16	.
CASSLGPGIQYF	TGTGCCAGCAGCCTGGGACCTGGCATTCAGTACTTC	.	TRBV7-3	TRBJ2-4	12	.
CASSSDREETQYF	TGTGCCAGCAGCTCCGACAGGGAGGAGACCCAGTACTTC	TRBD1	TRBV7-7	TRBJ2-5	13	once
CASGLATTGTPYNEQFF	TGTGCTAGTGGTTTGGCAACCACCGGGACACCCTACAATGAGCAGTTCTTC	.	TRBV12-5	TRBJ2-1	17	.
CASSRDNRGNYGYTF	TGTGCCAGCAGTCGGGACAATAGGGGAAACTATGGCTACACCTTC	.	TRBV2	TRBJ1-2	15	.
CASSKVIQGARTEAFF	TGTGCCAGCAGCAAAGTAATTCAGGGGGCCCGAACTGAAGCTTTCTTT	.	TRBV21-1	TRBJ1-1	16	.
CATSRQGSNQPQHF	TGTGCCACCAGCAGACAGGGGAGCAATCAGCCCCAGCATTTT	.	TRBV15	TRBJ1-5	14	.
CASSSQQGATYEQYF	TGTGCCAGCAGCTCACAACAGGGGGCTACCTACGAGCAGTACTTC	TRBD1	TRBV7-2	TRBJ2-7	15	.
CASSLGRTRGYTF	TGTGCCAGCAGCCTCGGACGGACTCGAGGCTACACCTTC	.	TRBV5-6	TRBJ1-2	13	.
CASSMAHAEKLFF	TGTGCCAGTAGTATGGCCCACGCGGAAAAACTGTTTTTT	.	TRBV19	TRBJ1-4	13	.
CASSLIGGGYEQYF	TGTGCCAGCAGTTTGATAGGGGGCGGCTACGAGCAGTACTTC	TRBD1	TRBV28	TRBJ2-7	14	.
CASSLASGAYNEQFF	TGTGCCAGCAGCTTGGCCTCGGGGGCGTACAATGAGCAGTTCTTC	.	TRBV5-4	TRBJ2-1	15	once
CASSLGRAGNTIYF	TGTGCCAGCAGCTTAGGAAGGGCTGGAAACACCATATATTTT	.	TRBV7-8	TRBJ1-3	14	.
CASSRQGAGEKLFF	TGTGCCAGCTCACGACAGGGGGCCGGTGAAAAACTGTTTTTT	TRBD1	TRBV18	TRBJ1-4	14	.
CASSLYGAYGYTF	TGTGCCAGCAGCTTATACGGGGCCTATGGCTACACCTTC	.	TRBV7-3	TRBJ1-2	13	.
CASSGGSKVTGELFF	TGTGCCAGTAGTGGGGGAAGTAAAGTCACCGGGGAGCTGTTTTTT	.	TRBV19	TRBJ2-2	15	.